This T cell receptor (beta chain) is drawn from a study of T cell responses to AZD1222 COVID-19 vaccine. Points from the study as a whole: White British ancestry dominated among donors, who included more females, and clonal diversity was possibly underestimated. Baseline antibody screening turned up just a handful of seropositive AZD1222 recipients.

In the case of this clone: Its antigen is not identified.

Unmatched junction bases numbered 18, after V lost 5 bases and J lost 8 bases. The CDR3 consists of 20 residues. Germline V CDR1 and CDR2: WSHSY, SAAADI. Repertoires were generated with immunoSEQ multiplex PCR, while TCRdb's copy carries only in-frame clones and drops some. The table includes around 110,000 clones, approximately 83% detected once. The V gene is TRBV10-2, the J gene TRBJ2-1; 16 nucleotides match TRBD2. The source was peripheral blood, collected on day 0 of MenACWY control vaccination. The source of this sequence is an adult in good health. CDR3 DNA: TGCGCCAGCAGTAGGGGAGGACCGGGACTAGCGGGGGGGATTAAGGATGAGCAGTTCTTC. Amino acids: CASSRGGPGLAGGIKDEQFF.